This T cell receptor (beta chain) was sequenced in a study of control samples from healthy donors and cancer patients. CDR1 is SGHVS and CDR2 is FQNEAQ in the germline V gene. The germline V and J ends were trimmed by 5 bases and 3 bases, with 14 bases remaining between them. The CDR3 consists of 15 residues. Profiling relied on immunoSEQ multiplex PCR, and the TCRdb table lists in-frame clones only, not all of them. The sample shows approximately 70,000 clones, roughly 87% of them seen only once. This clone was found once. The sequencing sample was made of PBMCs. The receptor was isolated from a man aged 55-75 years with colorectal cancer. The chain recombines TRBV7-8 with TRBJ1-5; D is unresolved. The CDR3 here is CASSDRGLNNQPQHF. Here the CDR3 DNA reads TGTGCCAGCAGCGATCGAGGTTTAAACAATCAGCCCCAGCATTTT.